The 24 T cell receptor beta chains below come from one sample, sequenced in a study of blood T cells in healthy people across ages. With a J-beta primer mix and a sample-barcoded 5' primer, a second PCR ran 7 to 11 cycles. From the 5' RACE reads, TCRdb called clonotypes with MiXCR, one entry per CDR3 protein. The sample carries some 750,000 distinct CDR3 sequences, over 20% recorded once. Sequencing used blood. These receptors came from a man in his sixties or seventies in good health.

The sample holds a few counts of this clonotype. The gene calls are TRBV5-1 and TRBJ1-1; D may be TRBD1 (6 bases). Germline V lookup: CDR1 SGHRS, CDR2 YFSETQ. V was pared by 4 bases and J by 7 bases, with 20 bases between. CDR3 length equals 15 residues. The CDR3 DNA follows: TGCGCCAGCAGCACCAGGGAGGGGGGCTCAGGTGAAGCTTTCTTT. Encoded protein: CASSTREGGSGEAFF.

The CDR3 DNA reads as TGCAGTGCCCAAACAGGGCAGGGGGAAAAACTGTTTTTT. It codes for CSAQTGQGEKLFF. The gene calls are TRBV20-1 and TRBJ1-4; maybe TRBD1 (6 bases). Germline assignment: CDR1 DFQATT and CDR2 SNEGSKA (reference sequence). Trimming pared 6 bases from V and 8 bases from J, leaving 16 bases between. CDR3 length: 13 amino acids.

There are a few counts of this clonotype. V is TRBV7-2 and J is TRBJ2-3, with TRBD2 identical over 9 bases. With V trimmed by 5 bases and J by 5 bases, 14 bases remained unmatched. The germline V gene encodes CDR1 SGHTA and CDR2 FQGNSA. The CDR3 runs 17 residues. CDR3 nucleotide sequence: TGTGCCAGCAGCCCAACCTTTGGCGGGAGGGCCGGAGATACGCAGTATTTT. Its protein product is CASSPTFGGRAGDTQYF.

This clonotype was counted only a few times. V is TRBV20-1 and J is TRBJ1-4; D remains ambiguous. CDR3 length: 12 amino acids. V dropped 4 bases and J dropped 4 bases, with 7 bases sitting between them. CDR1 DFQATT and CDR2 SNEGSKA come from the germline V gene (reference sequence). CDR3 sequence reads: CSAIGLNEKLFF. The DNA for the CDR3 is TGCAGTGCTATAGGACTTAATGAAAAACTGTTTTTT.

V usage is TRBV7-2 and J usage is TRBJ2-5; 13 bases map to TRBD2. Germline V CDR1 and CDR2: SGHTA, FQGNSA. Trimming cost V 2 bases and J 4 bases; bases outside gene matches: 7. CDR3 length equals 17 residues. CDR3 residues: CASSLSLLAGGRETQYF. The CDR3 DNA follows: TGTGCCAGCAGCTTATCCTTACTAGCGGGAGGGCGAGAGACCCAGTACTTC.

The chain combines TRBV7-8 with TRBJ2-3; TRBD1 matches 7 bases. Trimming at V came to 0 bases and at J to 0 bases, leaving 3 bases not matched to a gene. The CDR3 loop spans 16 amino acids. The germline gives CDR1 SGHVS, CDR2 FQNEAQ. CDR3: CASSLATGTSTDTQYF. The CDR3 coding sequence is TGTGCCAGCAGCTTAGCGACAGGGACCAGCACAGATACGCAGTATTTT.

This clonotype came up a few times. This sequence joins TRBV12-3 or TRBV12-4 and TRBJ2-5; D is perhaps TRBD2 (5 bases). The J call is uncertain, as TRBJ2-7 better fits the DNA end. The CDR3 is made up of 12 amino acids. The CDR3 DNA follows: TGTGCCAGCAGTCCCGGACTTTACGAGCAGTACTTC. Translating it yields CASSPGLYEQYF.

The rearrangement joins TRBV7-2 to TRBJ2-7, with TRBD1 as a possible D gene (5 bases). CDR1 and CDR2 from the germline V gene are SGHTA and FQGNSA. The ends were cut back, 4 bases at V and 6 bases at J, with 10 bases in the middle. CDR3 length: 12 amino acids. The CDR3 nucleotides are TGTGCCAGCAGCTACCCAGGGTCCGAGCAGTACGTC. Translation gives CASSYPGSEQYV.

This clonotype has only a few counts. The CDR3 DNA follows: TGTGCCAGCAGCTTGGGGGCCAGGGTGGGAGAGACCCAGTACTTC. This sequence encodes CASSLGARVGETQYF. V gene TRBV5-4 combines with J gene TRBJ2-5; D perhaps matches TRBD1 (5 bases). V gave up 0 bases and J gave up 4 bases, with 13 bases separating them. Germline V lookup: CDR1 SGHNT, CDR2 YYREEE (reference sequence). The CDR3 sequence is 15 residues long.

This clonotype turned up a few times. V and J are TRBV28 and TRBJ1-2; 9 nucleotides line up with TRBD1. J gave up 5 bases and V 5 bases, and 6 bases lay outside the gene matches. Germline V gene sequence: CDR1 MDHEN, CDR2 SYDVKM. The CDR3 covers 14 residues. DNA for the CDR3: TGTGCCAGCAGTCAGGGACAGGGTATATATGGCTACACCTTC. As protein: CASSQGQGIYGYTF.

The chain joins TRBV6-1 to TRBJ1-1; maybe TRBD1 (5 bases). The CDR3 has 15 amino acids. Per the germline V gene, CDR1 is MNHNS and CDR2 is SASEGT. V lost 3 bases to trimming and J lost 0 bases, with 11 bases between them. CDR3 in amino acids: CASSDPGLLNTEAFF. CDR3 nucleotides: TGTGCCAGCAGTGATCCGGGACTCTTGAACACTGAAGCTTTCTTT.

The CDR3 DNA sequence: TGTGCCAGCAGCCAGACCCTTCATGGACAGGGCCACTATGGCTACACCTTC. Translation gives CASSQTLHGQGHYGYTF. This chain connects TRBV4-2 to TRBJ1-2; 8 bases fit TRBD1. The CDR3 loop spans 17 amino acids. Per germline, CDR1 LGHNA and CDR2 YNFKEQ. V gave up 3 bases and J gave up 3 bases; unmatched junction bases: 12.

This clonotype is a singleton in its sample. This sequence joins TRBV6-5 and TRBJ2-1; D is uncertain. V gave up 7 bases and J gave up 4 bases, with 14 bases separating them. The CDR3 contains 14 residues. The germline V gene encodes CDR1 MNHEY and CDR2 SVGAGI. CDR3 region: CASTIATGYNEQFF. The CDR3 nucleotides are TGTGCCAGCACTATAGCCACCGGGTACAATGAGCAGTTCTTC.

In this sample, this clonotype turned up a few times. This chain uses TRBV12-3 or TRBV12-4 with TRBJ2-4; D is unclear. Deletions cut 4 bases from V and 0 bases from J, with 16 bases between. The CDR3 is made up of 17 amino acids. Here the CDR3 DNA reads TGTGCCAGCAGTTCAAGCTTCCAGGAGCTAGCCAAAAACATTCAGTACTTC. Residues: CASSSSFQELAKNIQYF.

This clonotype showed up just a few times. This chain joins TRBV7-9 and TRBJ1-1, with 10 positions matching TRBD1. With V trimmed by 4 bases and J by 6 bases, 5 bases remained unmatched. CDR3 length: 14 residues. Germline-derived CDR1 and CDR2 are SEHNR and FQNEAQ (reference sequence). CDR3 DNA sequence: TGTGCCAGCAGCTCGGGACAGGGGAAGGCTGAAGCTTTCTTT. It specifies CASSSGQGKAEAFF.

The chain has TRBV6-5 and TRBJ1-4; 7 bases agree with TRBD1. The CDR3 spans 17 residues. Per the germline V gene, CDR1 is MNHEY and CDR2 is SVGAGI. Trimming cost V 2 bases and J 1 base; bases outside gene matches: 7. The CDR3: CASSYIGRGRTNEKLFF. DNA for the CDR3: TGTGCCAGCAGTTACATCGGCAGGGGGAGAACTAATGAAAAACTGTTTTTT.

This clonotype was found many times. The V and J genes are TRBV6-5 and TRBJ2-4, with TRBD2 as a possible D gene (5 bases). This CDR3 is 14 amino acids long. Deletions cut 7 bases from V and 1 base from J, with 11 bases between. Germline V gene sequence: CDR1 MNHEY, CDR2 SVGAGI. The CDR3 DNA follows: TGTGCCAGCAAGAAGAGGGCGGCCAAAAACATTCAGTACTTC. Its translation is CASKKRAAKNIQYF.

Many counts were recorded for this clonotype. The V and J genes are TRBV9 and TRBJ2-1; TRBD2 aligns across 9 bases. The CDR3 sequence is 15 residues long. Germline V lookup: CDR1 SGDLS, CDR2 YYNGEE. The V segment lost 1 base and the J segment 6 bases; nucleotides outside the gene matches: 5. The CDR3 here is CASSVSSGIGNEQFF. CDR3 in DNA: TGTGCCAGCAGCGTATCTAGCGGGATCGGCAATGAGCAGTTCTTC.

J is TRBJ1-2 and V is TRBV5-6, with a weak D call TRBD1 (5 bases). This CDR3 is 14 amino acids long. Germline CDR1 SGHDT, CDR2 YYEEEE. Trimming removed 4 bases at V and 4 bases at J, with 14 bases between. The CDR3 region is CASSRDGGTYGYTF. CDR3 in DNA: TGTGCCAGCAGCCGGGACGGTGGAACCTATGGCTACACCTTC.

The rearrangement links TRBV20-1 to TRBJ2-5; D is ambiguous. The DNA end favors TRBJ2-1, so the J call may be wrong. Germline CDR1 reads DFQATT; CDR2 reads SNEGSKA (reference sequence). This CDR3 has 11 residues. The CDR3 loop is CSAGRFNEQFF. CDR3 nucleotide sequence: TGCAGTGCTGGCCGTTTCAATGAGCAGTTCTTC.

V is TRBV6-5 and J is TRBJ1-6; D unresolved. There are 13 residues in the CDR3. Trimming removed 6 bases at V and 7 bases at J, with 10 bases between. CDR1 and CDR2 (germline): MNHEY, SVGAGI. Written as DNA, the CDR3 is TGTGCCAGCAGGATGGCGGGGAATTCACCCCTCCACTTT. Its protein product is CASRMAGNSPLHF.

V and J are TRBV5-1 and TRBJ1-1; a weak D match, TRBD1 (5 bases). The CDR3 length is 13 residues. Germline assignment: CDR1 SGHRS and CDR2 YFSETQ. The V and J ends lost 4 bases and 4 bases respectively, with 11 bases between them. CDR3 sequence reads: CASSPSGSTEAFF. The CDR3 nucleotides read TGCGCCAGCAGCCCCTCAGGGAGCACTGAAGCTTTCTTT.

The chain uses TRBV12-3 or TRBV12-4 and TRBJ1-2; D is undetermined. Trimming pared 4 bases from V and 5 bases from J, leaving 17 bases between. The CDR3 length is 15 residues. CDR3 amino acids: CASSSDGIFGYGYTF. The CDR3 nucleotides are TGTGCCAGCAGTTCGGACGGGATCTTCGGGTATGGCTACACCTTC.

The chain is built from TRBV19 and TRBJ1-2; 7 bases line up with TRBD1. The CDR3 is 14 residues long. Germline lookup yields CDR1 LNHDA and CDR2 SQIVND (reference sequence). V lost 1 base, J lost 6 bases, and 5 bases stayed unmatched. The CDR3 here is CASSIARQGDGYTF. The DNA for the CDR3 is TGTGCCAGTAGTATAGCAAGGCAGGGGGATGGCTACACCTTC.